The rows below give T cell receptor beta chains drawn from one sample of a study of patients and donors after allogeneic stem cell transplantation. TCRdb reanalysed the RT-PCR reads using MiXCR and keeps one entry per CDR3 protein. The sample has around 240,000 distinct CDR3 sequences; roughly 15% are singletons. Sequenced: blood, either unsorted or a sorted T cell fraction (not recorded which). The origin of the receptors is a human donor who was either an allogeneic HSCT recipient or a stem cell or donor lymphocyte infusion donor (not recorded which). It is not recorded whose cells these are; they may come from a transplant donor. Each CDR3 is given with its conserved first and last residue. D genes are given only for firm matches. Clone size is shown for a subset of rows, as once, few, many or a class of expanded clone.

clone size	V gene	D gene	J gene	CDR3 DNA	CDR3 protein
.	TRBV4-2	TRBD2	TRBJ2-1	TGTGCCAGCAGCCAAGTGCTCGGGACTAGCTATGAGCAGTTCTTC	CASSQVLGTSYEQFF
.	TRBV12-3/TRBV12-4	TRBD2	TRBJ2-7	TGTGCCAGCAGTTTGGCGTTCGGGACTAGCGGAAAAACCTACGAGCAGTACTTC	CASSLAFGTSGKTYEQYF
.	TRBV29-1	TRBD2	TRBJ2-7	TGCAGCGTTGTAGCGGGAAGTGGCTCCTACGAGCAGTACTTC	CSVVAGSGSYEQYF
many	TRBV12-3/TRBV12-4	.	TRBJ2-7	TGTGCCAGCAGTTTAGAAAGGGCCTACGAGCAGTACTTC	CASSLERAYEQYF
once	TRBV4-1	TRBD2	TRBJ2-4	TGCGCCAGCAGCCAAGATCGACCCGGGAGGGACATTCAGTACTTC	CASSQDRPGRDIQYF
.	TRBV2	.	TRBJ1-6	TGTGCCAGCAGTGAGGGGGCATATTCACCCCTCCACTTT	CASSEGAYSPLHF
few	TRBV20-1	.	TRBJ2-1	TGCAGTGCTAGCCCCGGCGGGGGCCTAGACAATGAGCAGTTCTTC	CSASPGGGLDNEQFF
few	TRBV7-8	.	TRBJ1-2	TGTGCCAGCAGCTTAGCGCGCGTCGGCTACACCTTC	CASSLARVGYTF
few	TRBV3-1	TRBD2	TRBJ2-2	TGTGCCAGCAGCCAACTAGCGGGAGTGTCCTTTACCGGGGAGCTGTTTTTT	CASSQLAGVSFTGELFF
.	TRBV6-2/TRBV6-3	.	TRBJ1-2	TGTGCCAGCGGACTGGACCCAGGGATCTATGGCTACACCTTC	CASGLDPGIYGYTF
few	TRBV6-1	.	TRBJ2-6	TGTGCCAGCATTGGGGGAGTCCTCTCTGGGGCCAACGTCCTGACTTTC	CASIGGVLSGANVLTF
few	TRBV5-1	.	TRBJ1-2	TGCGCCAGCAGCCGGGGGAGGTCCACTAACTATGGCTACACCTTC	CASSRGRSTNYGYTF
few	TRBV4-3	.	TRBJ1-1	TGCGCCAGCAGCCAAGATCTGAGACAGAACACTGAAGCTTTCTTT	CASSQDLRQNTEAFF
many	TRBV11-2	.	TRBJ1-1	TGTGCCAGCAGCCTAAGTGGCGGTGAAGCTTTCTTT	CASSLSGGEAFF
many	TRBV4-1	.	TRBJ1-2	TGCGCCAGCAGCCAAGATCAGGACAGCTTCTATGGCTACACCTTC	CASSQDQDSFYGYTF
medium-sized	TRBV28	.	TRBJ2-7	TGTGCCAGCAGTTCACCGACAGGAATCTCCTACGAGCAGTACTTC	CASSSPTGISYEQYF
many	TRBV28	.	TRBJ1-6	TGTGCCAGCAGTTTAGGTGGGAGGGTGGGGTCACCCCTCCACTTT	CASSLGGRVGSPLHF
few	TRBV12-3/TRBV12-4	.	TRBJ2-7	TGTGCCAGCAGTTTTCATCTCCCCCCCTACGAGCAGTACTTC	CASSFHLPPYEQYF
.	TRBV5-1	.	TRBJ2-5	TGCGCCAGCAGCCCGGAAGCTAGCAGGAGCCTCGAGACCCAGTACTTC	CASSPEASRSLETQYF
.	TRBV2	.	TRBJ1-2	TGTGCCAGCAGTGCGCAGGGAGGAGAGTATGGCTACACCTTC	CASSAQGGEYGYTF
.	TRBV4-2	.	TRBJ1-6	TGTGCCAGCAGCCAAGGTACCACAGGCAGGGCTTCACCCCTCCACTTT	CASSQGTTGRASPLHF
few	TRBV7-8	.	TRBJ2-1	TGTGCCAGCAGCTTAACAGGTATCAATGAGCAGTTCTTC	CASSLTGINEQFF
.	TRBV7-2	.	TRBJ1-2	TGTGCCAGCATCTTTTCCGATTCAGGGCTTTATGGCTACACCTTC	CASIFSDSGLYGYTF
few	TRBV7-2	TRBD1	TRBJ1-2	TGTGCCAGCAGCTCCGAGGGAGCGGGACAGGCGGATGGCTACACCTTC	CASSSEGAGQADGYTF
many	TRBV15	.	TRBJ2-1	TGTGCCACCAGCATACAGGGTACCCCCGGGGTCGAGCAGTTCTTC	CATSIQGTPGVEQFF
once	TRBV13	TRBD2	TRBJ2-1	TGTGCCAGCAGCTCCCCGATCCGGGCTAGCGGGGGGCGCTCCTACAATGAGCAGTTCTTC	CASSSPIRASGGRSYNEQFF
many	TRBV4-2	.	TRBJ2-2	TGTGCCAGCAGCCAAGAAGCCGACTACAGACCAAACACCGGGGAGCTGTTTTTT	CASSQEADYRPNTGELFF
.	TRBV6-5	TRBD1	TRBJ2-5	TGTGCCAGCAGTTCCGGCGGTGGACAGGGGGGGGAGACCCAGTACTTC	CASSSGGGQGGETQYF
many	TRBV4-3	.	TRBJ1-2	TGCGCCAGCAGCCAAGATTGGGGGCACTATGGCTACACCTTC	CASSQDWGHYGYTF
few	TRBV10-3	.	TRBJ2-5	TGTGCCATCAGCTACGGGGGCCAAGAGACCCAGTACTTC	CAISYGGQETQYF
few	TRBV6-1	TRBD1	TRBJ1-1	TGTGCCAGCAGAAGGGACAGTCAACGGTGGGCTGAAGCTTTCTTT	CASRRDSQRWAEAFF
few	TRBV5-5	.	TRBJ2-5	TGTGCCAGCAGCATCTATCTCACAGGGGGAGGGCAAGAGACCCAGTACTTC	CASSIYLTGGGQETQYF
few	TRBV3-1	TRBD1	TRBJ1-2	TGTGCCAGCAGCCAGAAGGGACAGGTGATATATGGCTACACCTTC	CASSQKGQVIYGYTF
.	TRBV20-1	.	TRBJ1-1	TGCAGTGCTAGCGGTATTCGGATCGAAGCTTTCTTT	CSASGIRIEAFF
.	TRBV2	.	TRBJ1-5	TGTGCCAGCAGTGATGGCAGTGAATATAGCAATCAGCCCCAGCATTTT	CASSDGSEYSNQPQHF
few	TRBV12-3/TRBV12-4	.	TRBJ2-3	TGTGCCAGCGAATCCACAGGGTCGGATACGCAGTATTTT	CASESTGSDTQYF
many	TRBV12-3/TRBV12-4	TRBD1	TRBJ2-1	TGTGCCAGCAGTTCGGGACAGAGAGAATACAATGAGCAGTTCTTC	CASSSGQREYNEQFF
.	TRBV28	.	TRBJ2-1	TGTGCCAGCAGTTCGACCCTCGGACAGTACAATGAGCAGTTCTTC	CASSSTLGQYNEQFF
.	TRBV20-1	.	TRBJ1-2	TGCAGTGCTATTAGACGGGCGGTTAACTATGGCTACACCTTC	CSAIRRAVNYGYTF
few	TRBV5-6	.	TRBJ2-2	TGTGCCAGCAGCTTGATCGCAGGGAGGGAGCTGTTTTTT	CASSLIAGRELFF
few	TRBV20-1	.	TRBJ1-1	TGCAGTGCCAGAGAAATCAGGACCACGGAGGGGGCTTTCTTT	CSAREIRTTEGAFF
many	TRBV7-2	TRBD2	TRBJ2-1	TGTGCCAGCAGCCGGAGCGGGGGGGCCGGGAATGAGCAGTTCTTC	CASSRSGGAGNEQFF
.	TRBV6-1	TRBD2	TRBJ2-5	TGTGCCAGCAGTACACTAGCGGGGGACGAGACCCAGTACTTC	CASSTLAGDETQYF
.	TRBV14	.	TRBJ1-4	TGTGCCAGCAGCCAAGGTTGGGGCAGGGATGAAAAACTGTTTTTT	CASSQGWGRDEKLFF
many	TRBV5-8	.	TRBJ2-5	TGTGCCAGCAGCCTAGGGACGAGGGAGGACGAGACCCAGTACTTC	CASSLGTREDETQYF